One sample yielded the 6 T cell receptor beta chains listed below, sequenced in a study of blood T cell repertoires in COVID-19. Profiling relied on immunoSEQ multiplex PCR, and the TCRdb table lists in-frame clones only, not all of them. Of 150,000 to 200,000 clones in the sample, 70% to 85% are singletons; the top ten hold 15% to 20%. The sample comprised PBMCs or T cells enriched from blood (not recorded which). The receptors were gathered from a woman in her 50s who had recovered from COVID-19.

This clone was found once. V and J are TRBV7-9 and TRBJ2-3, with 10 positions matching TRBD2. Per germline, CDR1 SEHNR and CDR2 FQNEAQ (reference sequence). The CDR3 runs 19 residues. V lost 5 bases to trimming and J lost 1 base; unmatched junction nucleotides: 15. The CDR3 spells CASSPGMSGRALRTDTQYF. CDR3 DNA sequence: TGTGCCAGCAGCCCGGGGATGAGCGGGAGGGCCCTGCGCACAGATACGCAGTATTTT. Together with reference TRBV7-9 and TRBJ2-3, the CDR3 gives the full variable domain: DTGVSQNPRHKITKRGQNVTFRCDPISEHNRLYWYRQTLGQGPEFLTYFQNEAQLEKSRLLSDRFSAERPKGSFSTLEIQRTEQGDSAMYLCASSPGMSGRALRTDTQYFGPGTRLTVL.

The V and J genes are TRBV3-1 (or the pseudogene TRBV3-2) and TRBJ1-5, with D uncertain. Trimming left V 0 bases short and J 9 bases short, with 12 bases between. Germline lookup yields CDR1 LGHDT and CDR2 YNNKEL (reference sequence). This CDR3 contains 14 residues. The CDR3 DNA follows: TGTGCCAGCAGCCAAGAGGGCTGGGGAGGGCCCCAGCATTTT. This translates into CASSQEGWGGPQHF.

The rearrangement links TRBV27 to TRBJ1-1, with D perhaps matching TRBD1 (5 bases). The CDR3 length is 15 residues. CDR1 and CDR2 (germline): MNHEY, SMNVEV (reference sequence). Trimming removed 5 bases at V and 2 bases at J, with 15 bases between. The CDR3 sequence: CASSRRARDNTEAFF. For the CDR3, the DNA is TGTGCCAGCAGTCGGAGGGCCAGGGATAACACTGAAGCTTTCTTT.

The CDR3 protein is CASGRLAGVSYNEQFF. The CDR3 DNA sequence: TGTGCCAGCGGGAGACTAGCGGGAGTATCCTACAATGAGCAGTTCTTC. The chain couples TRBV5-6 to TRBJ2-1; 12 bases map to TRBD2. Germline CDR1 SGHDT, CDR2 YYEEEE. The CDR3 extends over 16 amino acids. V trimming: 7 bases; J trimming: 1 base; junction bases outside the gene matches: 6. Full variable domain (missing parts from reference TRBV5-6 and TRBJ2-1): DAGVTQSPTHLIKTRGQQVTLRCSPKSGHDTVSWYQQALGQGPQFIFQYYEEEERQRGNFPDRFSGHQFPNYSSELNVNALLLGDSALYLCASGRLAGVSYNEQFFGPGTRLTVL.

This chain connects TRBV28 to TRBJ1-2; 10 bases are shared with TRBD1. In germline, CDR1 is MDHEN, CDR2 SYDVKM. V lost 5 bases, J lost 2 bases, and 2 bases stayed unmatched. The CDR3 has 14 amino acids. The CDR3 loop is CASSGTGENYGYTF. CDR3 bases: TGTGCCAGCAGTGGGACAGGGGAAAACTATGGCTACACCTTC.

This clone occurred once. The rearrangement uses TRBV4-1 and TRBJ2-2; 9 bases line up with TRBD2. This CDR3 spans 14 amino acids. V trimming: 6 bases; J trimming: 5 bases; junction bases outside the gene matches: 4. The germline CDR1 and CDR2 sequences are MGHRA and YSYEKL. The CDR3 sequence: CASRNSGRTGELFF. The CDR3 nucleotides read TGCGCCAGCAGGAATAGCGGGAGAACCGGGGAGCTGTTTTTT.